The entry that follows covers one T cell receptor (beta chain) sequence. This specimen belongs to a study of blood T cell repertoires in COVID-19. Study overall: Samples representing acute and convalescent COVID-19 were sourced from the United States, Italy and Spain. Sample material is recorded as cDNA or gDNA derived from T cells, B-cell-depleted T cells, or PBMCs.

Methods used by the authors: Counts of nucleated cells, estimated from reference gene primer amplification, were obtained. The assay was immunoSEQ multiplex PCR, and TCRdb's table has in-frame clones only and misses some. Clone size and the V and J calls come from that table; the DNA yielded D and trimming. The repertoire holds under 95,000 clones, with 87% as singletons. V gave up 4 bases and J gave up 1 base; unmatched junction bases: 5. The CDR3 runs 15 residues. The germline V gene has CDR1 SGDLS and CDR2 YYNGEE. This TCR was recovered from a man in his 60s with acute or convalescent COVID-19. The rearrangement uses TRBV9 and TRBJ1-3; TRBD1 matches 7 bases. Sequencing was performed on peripheral blood. CDR3 amino acids: CASSPGTASGNTIYF. The CDR3 DNA is TGTGCCAGCAGCCCCGGGACAGCTTCTGGAAACACCATATATTTT.